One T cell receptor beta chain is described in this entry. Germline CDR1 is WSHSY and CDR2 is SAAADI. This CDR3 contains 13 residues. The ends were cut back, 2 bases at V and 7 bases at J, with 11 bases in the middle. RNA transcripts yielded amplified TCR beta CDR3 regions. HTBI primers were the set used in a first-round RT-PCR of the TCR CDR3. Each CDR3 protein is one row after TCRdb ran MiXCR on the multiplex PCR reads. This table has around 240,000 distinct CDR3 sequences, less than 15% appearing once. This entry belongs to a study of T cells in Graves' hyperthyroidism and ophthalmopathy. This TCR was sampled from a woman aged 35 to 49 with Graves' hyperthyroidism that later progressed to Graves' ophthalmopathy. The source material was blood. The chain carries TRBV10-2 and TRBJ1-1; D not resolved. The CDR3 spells CASSERDRVEAFF. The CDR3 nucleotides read TGCGCCAGCAGTGAGAGAGATCGGGTTGAAGCTTTCTTT.